Described below is a single T cell receptor beta chain sequence and its context. The antigen is unknown. The CDR3 runs to 15 residues. Germline V lookup: CDR1 DFQATT, CDR2 SNEGSKA (reference sequence). V was cut by 1 base and J by 1 base, with 11 bases left in between. Total RNA was isolated from each sample in quantities of at least 5 micrograms. The data derive from a study of blood T cells in healthy people across ages. Primed by a sample-barcoded 5' primer and a J-beta primer mix, a second PCR proceeded for about 7 to 11 cycles. A single record per CDR3 protein comes from TCRdb applying MiXCR to the 5' RACE reads. The sample lists 1.5 million to 1.8 million distinct CDR3 sequences, about 45% seen once, with more than 4% in the top ten. General study results and limits: TCR beta diversity tracked closely with naive T cell percentage.

J is TRBJ2-1 and V is TRBV20-1; D is uncertain. The sample taken for sequencing was blood. This receptor was taken from a woman between 18 and 30 years old in good health. The CDR3 region is CSARGSEGSYNEQFF. CDR3 DNA sequence: TGCAGTGCTAGAGGCAGCGAAGGTTCCTACAATGAGCAGTTCTTC.